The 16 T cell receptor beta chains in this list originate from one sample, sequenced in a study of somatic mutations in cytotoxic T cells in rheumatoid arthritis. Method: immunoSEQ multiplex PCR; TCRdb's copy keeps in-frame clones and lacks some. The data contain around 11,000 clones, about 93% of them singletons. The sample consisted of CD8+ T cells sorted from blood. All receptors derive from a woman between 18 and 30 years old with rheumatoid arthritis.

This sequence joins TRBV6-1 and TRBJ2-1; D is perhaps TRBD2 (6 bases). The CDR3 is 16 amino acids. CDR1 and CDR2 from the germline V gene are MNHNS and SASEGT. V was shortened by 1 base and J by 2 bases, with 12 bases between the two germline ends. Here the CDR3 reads CASSEVGLATYNEQFF. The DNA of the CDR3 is TGTGCCAGCAGTGAAGTGGGGCTAGCGACCTACAATGAGCAGTTCTTC.

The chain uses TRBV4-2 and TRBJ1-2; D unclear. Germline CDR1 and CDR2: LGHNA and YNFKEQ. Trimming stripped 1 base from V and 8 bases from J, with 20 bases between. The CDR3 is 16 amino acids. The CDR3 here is CASSQGSSSSGKGYTF. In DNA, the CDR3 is TGTGCCAGCAGCCAAGGTTCCTCCTCCTCGGGTAAGGGCTACACCTTC.

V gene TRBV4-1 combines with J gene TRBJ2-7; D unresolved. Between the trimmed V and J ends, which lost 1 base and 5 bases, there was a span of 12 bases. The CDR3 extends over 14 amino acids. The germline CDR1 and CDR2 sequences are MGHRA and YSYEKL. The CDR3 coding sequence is TGCGCCAGCAGCCAAGCACCCCTAAGCGACGAGCAGTACTTC. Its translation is CASSQAPLSDEQYF.

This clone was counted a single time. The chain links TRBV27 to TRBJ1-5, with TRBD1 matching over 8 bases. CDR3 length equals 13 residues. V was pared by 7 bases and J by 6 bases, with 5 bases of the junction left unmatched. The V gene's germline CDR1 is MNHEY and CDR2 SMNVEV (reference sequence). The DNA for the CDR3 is TGTGCCAGCACCCAGGGGGCCGGTCAGCCCCAGCATTTT. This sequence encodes CASTQGAGQPQHF.

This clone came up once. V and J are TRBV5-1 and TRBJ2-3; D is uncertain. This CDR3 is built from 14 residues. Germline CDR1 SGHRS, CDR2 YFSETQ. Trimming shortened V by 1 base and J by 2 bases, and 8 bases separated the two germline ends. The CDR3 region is CASSLSRVTDTQYF. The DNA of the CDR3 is TGCGCCAGCAGCTTGAGCCGGGTCACAGATACGCAGTATTTT.

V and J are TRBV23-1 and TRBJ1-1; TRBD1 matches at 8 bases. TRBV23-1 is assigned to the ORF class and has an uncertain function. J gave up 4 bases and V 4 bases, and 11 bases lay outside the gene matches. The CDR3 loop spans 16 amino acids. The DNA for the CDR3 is TGCGCCAGCAGTCCAGATGACAGGGGCTTCCTCACTGAAGCTTTCTTT. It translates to CASSPDDRGFLTEAFF.

CDR3 sequence (DNA): TGTGCCAGCAGCACAAACAGGGGGGACACTGAAGCTTTCTTT. Encoded protein: CASSTNRGDTEAFF. V usage is TRBV11-2 and J usage is TRBJ1-1, with TRBD1 matching 8 bases. Germline trimming cut 5 bases from V and 3 bases from J; bases unmatched to any gene: 5. The CDR3 covers 14 residues. Germline lookup yields CDR1 SGHAT and CDR2 FQNNGV.

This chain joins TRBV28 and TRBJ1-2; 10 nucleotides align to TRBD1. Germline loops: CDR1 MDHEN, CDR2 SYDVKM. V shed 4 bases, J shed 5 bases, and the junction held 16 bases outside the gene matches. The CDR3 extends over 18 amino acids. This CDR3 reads CASSSLLRDRGSPYGYTF. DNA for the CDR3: TGTGCCAGCAGTTCCCTCCTCCGGGACAGGGGCTCACCTTATGGCTACACCTTC.

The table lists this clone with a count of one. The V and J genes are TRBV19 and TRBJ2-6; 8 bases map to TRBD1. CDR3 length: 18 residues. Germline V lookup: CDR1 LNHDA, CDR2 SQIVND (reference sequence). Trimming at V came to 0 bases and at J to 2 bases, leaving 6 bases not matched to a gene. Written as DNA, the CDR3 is TGTGCCAGTAGTATAGATGAGACAGGGGCGGCTGGGGCCAACGTCCTGACTTTC. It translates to CASSIDETGAAGANVLTF.

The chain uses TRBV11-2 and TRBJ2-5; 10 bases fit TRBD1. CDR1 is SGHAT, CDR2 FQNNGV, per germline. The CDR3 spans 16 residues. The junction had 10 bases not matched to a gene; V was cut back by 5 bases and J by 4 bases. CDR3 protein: CASSTTTGGYRETQYF. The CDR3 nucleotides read TGTGCCAGCAGCACCACGACAGGGGGCTACAGAGAGACCCAGTACTTC.

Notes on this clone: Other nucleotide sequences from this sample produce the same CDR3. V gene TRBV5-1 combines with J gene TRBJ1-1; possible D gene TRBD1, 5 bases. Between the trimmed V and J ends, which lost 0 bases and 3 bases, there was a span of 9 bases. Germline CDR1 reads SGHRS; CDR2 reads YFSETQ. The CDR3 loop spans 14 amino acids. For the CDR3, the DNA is TGCGCCAGCAGCTTGGCGGGGGGTTACACTGAAGCTTTCTTT. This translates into CASSLAGGYTEAFF.

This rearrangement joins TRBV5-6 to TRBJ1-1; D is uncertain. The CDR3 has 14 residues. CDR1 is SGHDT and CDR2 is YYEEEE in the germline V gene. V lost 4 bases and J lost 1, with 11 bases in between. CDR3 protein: CASSNDRRNTEAFF. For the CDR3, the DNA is TGTGCCAGCAGCAACGACCGGAGGAACACTGAAGCTTTCTTT.

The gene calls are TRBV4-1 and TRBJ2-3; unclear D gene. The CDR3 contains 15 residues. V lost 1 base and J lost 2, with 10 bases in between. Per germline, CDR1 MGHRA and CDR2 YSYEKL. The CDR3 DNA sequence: TGCGCCAGCAGCCAAGCCTACGATTACACAGATACGCAGTATTTT. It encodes CASSQAYDYTDTQYF.

The chain's CDR3 is CAWRGQGPQYGYTF. In nucleotides, the CDR3 is TGTGCCTGGAGGGGACAGGGTCCCCAGTATGGCTACACCTTC. This chain joins TRBV30 and TRBJ1-2; 9 nucleotides match TRBD1. The CDR3 loop spans 14 amino acids. With V trimmed by 3 bases and J by 5 bases, 7 bases remained unmatched. Germline assignment: CDR1 GTSNPN and CDR2 SVGIG (reference sequence).

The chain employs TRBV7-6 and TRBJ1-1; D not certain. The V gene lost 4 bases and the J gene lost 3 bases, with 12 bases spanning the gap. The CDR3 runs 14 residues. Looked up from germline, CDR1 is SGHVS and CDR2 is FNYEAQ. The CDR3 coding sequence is TGTGCCAGCAGCTCCGAAGAGGGAGACACTGAAGCTTTCTTT. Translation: CASSSEEGDTEAFF.

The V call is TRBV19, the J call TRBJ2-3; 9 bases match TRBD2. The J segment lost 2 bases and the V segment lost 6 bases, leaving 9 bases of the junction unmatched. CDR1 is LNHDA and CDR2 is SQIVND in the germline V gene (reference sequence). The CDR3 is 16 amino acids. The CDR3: CASRVAGTSITDTQYF. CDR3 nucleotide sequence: TGTGCCAGTAGGGTCGCCGGGACTAGCATCACAGATACGCAGTATTTT.